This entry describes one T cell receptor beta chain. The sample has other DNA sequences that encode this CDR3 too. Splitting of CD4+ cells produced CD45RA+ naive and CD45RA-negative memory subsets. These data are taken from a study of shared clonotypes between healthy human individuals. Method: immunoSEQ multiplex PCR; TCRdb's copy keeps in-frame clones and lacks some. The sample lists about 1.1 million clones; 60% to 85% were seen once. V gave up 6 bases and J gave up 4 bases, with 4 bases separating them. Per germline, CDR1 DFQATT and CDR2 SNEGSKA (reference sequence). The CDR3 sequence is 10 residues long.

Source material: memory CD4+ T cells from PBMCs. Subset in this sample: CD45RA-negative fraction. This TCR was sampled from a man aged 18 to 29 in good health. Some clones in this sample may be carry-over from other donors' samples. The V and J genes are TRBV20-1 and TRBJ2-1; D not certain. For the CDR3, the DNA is TGCAGTGCCCTTTACAATGAGCAGTTCTTC. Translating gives CSALYNEQFF.